A single sample is the source of the 30 T cell receptor beta chains below, sequenced in a study of blood T cell repertoires in COVID-19 (dated by TCRdb to about 2020). Library method: the immunoSEQ multiplex PCR assay. Sourced from immuneACCESS, this table was stored by TCRdb with only in-frame sequences that have V and J called. A share of the clones is absent; for the studies checked, an unresolved V gene accounts for under half, and the remainder has no known explanation. This sample lists roughly 500,000 clones; 80% to 90% were detected once. The ten biggest clones cover around 0.92% of the sample. The sample consisted of peripheral blood. The receptor set was obtained from a man in his late teens or twenties with COVID-19, enrolled during active disease.

The rearrangement links TRBV16 to TRBJ1-5; D is uncertain. Germline CDR1 KGHSY, CDR2 FQNENV. Trimming shortened V by 2 bases and J by 4 bases, and 9 bases separated the two germline ends. CDR3 length: 14 residues. The CDR3 spells CASSQGQVNQPQHF. The CDR3 DNA is TGTGCCAGCAGCCAAGGGCAGGTTAATCAGCCCCAGCATTTT.

The CDR3 is CSVVDREAEAFF. In DNA, the CDR3 is TGCAGCGTAGTCGACAGGGAGGCTGAAGCTTTCTTT. The chain uses TRBV29-1 and TRBJ1-1; 7 bases align to TRBD1. V shed 6 bases and J 6 bases; nucleotides not matched to a gene: 7. Germline loops: CDR1 SQVTM, CDR2 ANQGSEA. This CDR3 comprises 12 residues.

The CDR3 DNA reads as TGTGCCAGCTCACCACTAGACGAGCGGCAGTACTTC. Translated, it gives CASSPLDERQYF. V gene TRBV18 combines with J gene TRBJ2-7; D gene uncertain. Trimming left V 1 base short and J 9 bases short, with 10 bases between. Germline CDR1 KGHSH, CDR2 LQKENI. CDR3 length: 12 residues. Full variable domain (outside the CDR3, taken from reference TRBV18 and TRBJ2-7): NAGVMQNPRHLVRRRGQEARLRCSPMKGHSHVYWYRQLPEEGLKFMVYLQKENIIDESGMPKERFSAEFPKEGPSILRIQQVVRGDSAAYFCASSPLDERQYFGPGTRLTVT.

This clone showed up many times. DNA of the CDR3: TGTGCCAGCACCAGAACCCAGGATCAGCCCCAGCATTTT. Protein: CASTRTQDQPQHF. The V call is TRBV6-5, the J call TRBJ1-5; the D is unclear. Germline V CDR1 and CDR2: MNHEY, SVGAGI. The CDR3 has 13 residues. The V end lost 7 bases, the J end lost 5 bases, and 12 bases lay between the germline ends.

The J gene is TRBJ1-1, the V gene TRBV12-2; the table's D call of TRBD1 was not tested on the DNA. TRBV12-2 is a pseudogene segment. There are 16 residues in the CDR3. The DNA for the CDR3 is TGTGCAAGTCGCTTAACAGTAACAGAGCTGAACACTGAAGCTTTCTTT. Encoded protein: CASRLTVTELNTEAFF.

The V and J genes are TRBV5-1 and TRBJ2-3, with 11 bases that match TRBD2. Germline assignment: CDR1 SGHRS and CDR2 YFSETQ. The J segment lost 0 bases and the V segment lost 5 bases, leaving 11 bases of the junction unmatched. The CDR3 spans 18 residues. The CDR3 nucleotides are TGCGCCAGCAGTTCCGGGACTAGCGGAGTTAAAAGCACAGATACGCAGTATTTT. As protein: CASSSGTSGVKSTDTQYF.

The CDR3 is CASSLLAGVNEQYF. The CDR3 coding sequence is TGTGCCAGCAGTCTACTAGCGGGAGTGAACGAGCAGTACTTC. The chain is built from TRBV7-9 and TRBJ2-7; 11 bases align to TRBD2. The CDR3 length is 14 residues. V was pared by 6 bases and J by 5 bases, with 6 bases of the junction left unmatched. Germline values: CDR1 SEHNR, CDR2 FQNEAQ (reference sequence).

The rearrangement uses TRBV19 and TRBJ2-5; D is perhaps TRBD2 (6 bases). The CDR3 consists of 15 residues. Germline-derived CDR1 and CDR2 are LNHDA and SQIVND (reference sequence). Trimming took 6 bases from V and 2 from J, leaving 16 bases between them. The CDR3 nucleotides are TGTGCCAGTAGCCACCCCCGGGACTCTCAAGAGACCCAGTACTTC. It is translated as CASSHPRDSQETQYF.

This chain links TRBV2 with TRBJ1-2, with TRBD1 identical over 7 bases. The germline CDR1 and CDR2 sequences are SNHLY and FYNNEI. There are 13 residues in the CDR3. V was clipped by 7 bases and J by 5 bases; unmatched bases: 7. CDR3 nucleotides: TGTGCCAGCACCACAGGGGTTCTTTATGGCTACACCTTC. Its protein product is CASTTGVLYGYTF.

The chain combines TRBV7-9 with TRBJ2-7; 7 bases line up with TRBD2. Germline CDR1 SEHNR, CDR2 FQNEAQ (reference sequence). The CDR3 runs 16 residues. Trimming took 1 base from V and 3 from J; bases not matched to a gene: 9. CDR3 in amino acids: CASSLEERGLRYEQYF. CDR3 coding DNA: TGTGCCAGCAGCTTAGAGGAGCGGGGTCTCCGCTACGAGCAGTACTTC. Looking up the rest from reference TRBV7-9 and TRBJ2-7 gives the full variable domain: DTGVSQNPRHKITKRGQNVTFRCDPISEHNRLYWYRQTLGQGPEFLTYFQNEAQLEKSRLLSDRFSAERPKGSFSTLEIQRTEQGDSAMYLCASSLEERGLRYEQYFGPGTRLTVT.

The J gene is TRBJ2-3, the V gene TRBV5-1; D uncertain. This CDR3 contains 14 residues. V shed 0 bases and J shed 2 bases, with 7 bases lying between them. Germline V gene data show CDR1 as SGHRS and CDR2 as YFSETQ. The CDR3 spells CASSLGPDTDTQYF. As DNA, the CDR3 is TGCGCCAGCAGCTTGGGGCCAGACACAGATACGCAGTATTTT.

This chain joins TRBV30 and TRBJ2-1, with 8 bases lining up with TRBD1. CDR1 and CDR2 (germline): GTSNPN, SVGIG (reference sequence). The CDR3 spans 14 residues. The V and J ends lost 3 bases and 1 base, in that order; junction bases with no gene match: 2. The CDR3 region has the DNA TGTGCCTGGAGCACAGGGGGTTCCTACAATGAGCAGTTCTTC. Encoded protein: CAWSTGGSYNEQFF.

J is TRBJ2-1 and V is TRBV12-3 or TRBV12-4; D not resolved. Trimming left V 3 bases short and J 3 bases short, with 6 bases between. This CDR3 contains 13 residues. The CDR3 coding sequence is TGTGCCAGCAGTTTCGCAGACTACAATGAGCAGTTCTTC. Protein sequence: CASSFADYNEQFF.

This chain links TRBV19 with TRBJ2-7, with D perhaps matching TRBD1 (6 bases). The CDR3 sequence is 14 residues long. V gave up 7 bases and J gave up 7 bases, with 20 bases separating them. Per the germline V gene, CDR1 is LNHDA and CDR2 is SQIVND (reference sequence). In DNA, the CDR3 is TGTGCCAGTACCCTGGGGGACACAGGGACAGAGCAGTACTTC. Protein sequence: CASTLGDTGTEQYF.

The rearrangement joins TRBV20-1 to TRBJ2-1, with a tentative D call TRBD1 (5 bases). Between the trimmed V and J ends, which lost 6 bases and 9 bases, there was a span of 12 bases. The germline CDR1 and CDR2 sequences are DFQATT and SNEGSKA (reference sequence). This CDR3 spans 11 amino acids. The CDR3 sequence is CSATDRGEQFF. The DNA for the CDR3 is TGCAGTGCCACCGATAGGGGTGAGCAGTTCTTC.

The V and J genes are TRBV3-1 (or the pseudogene TRBV3-2) and TRBJ2-7; possible D gene TRBD2, 6 bases. The CDR3 covers 15 residues. Germline V CDR1 and CDR2: LGHDT, YNNKEL (reference sequence). V dropped 0 bases and J dropped 6 bases, with 15 bases sitting between them. For the CDR3, the DNA is TGTGCCAGCAGCCAAGACCCCGGGGGTGAGTCCGAGCAGTACTTC. Translating it yields CASSQDPGGESEQYF.

This chain uses TRBV7-8 with TRBJ2-3; the D gene is possibly TRBD2 (6 bases). The CDR3 covers 16 residues. CDR1 and CDR2 from the germline V gene are SGHVS and FQNEAQ. The V end lost 1 base, the J end lost 6 bases, and 17 bases lay between the germline ends. The CDR3 sequence: CASSLVEGRSLDTQYF. The CDR3 bases are TGTGCCAGCAGCTTAGTGGAGGGCCGCTCCCTGGATACGCAGTATTTT.

The chain uses TRBV5-1 and TRBJ2-1; 9 nucleotides agree with TRBD2. CDR3 length: 16 amino acids. J gave up 9 bases and V 0 bases, and 10 bases lay outside the gene matches. Germline V gene sequence: CDR1 SGHRS, CDR2 YFSETQ. The DNA of the CDR3 is TGCGCCAGCAGCTTGGTTATTAGCGGGAGTTCGGGTGAGCAGTTCTTC. This gives the protein CASSLVISGSSGEQFF. The full variable domain, with the rest looked up from reference TRBV5-1 and TRBJ2-1, is KAGVTQTPRYLIKTRGQQVTLSCSPISGHRSVSWYQQTPGQGLQFLFEYFSETQRNKGNFPGRFSGRQFSNSRSEMNVSTLELGDSALYLCASSLVISGSSGEQFFGPGTRLTVL.

The J gene is TRBJ1-6, the V gene TRBV9; D gene uncertain. Trimming removed 2 bases at V and 1 base at J, with 16 bases between. The CDR3 extends over 18 amino acids. The germline gives CDR1 SGDLS, CDR2 YYNGEE. The CDR3 loop is CASSVSSGVGSYNSPLHF. The CDR3 DNA follows: TGTGCCAGCAGCGTCTCTTCCGGGGTTGGGTCCTATAATTCACCCCTCCACTTT.

The V and J genes are TRBV19 and TRBJ1-2, with D perhaps TRBD1 (6 bases). Germline CDR1 and CDR2: LNHDA and SQIVND (reference sequence). V dropped 4 bases and J dropped 4 bases, with 25 bases sitting between them. This CDR3 is 18 amino acids long. CDR3 residues: CASSTRTRFSGHAYGYTF. CDR3 in DNA: TGTGCCAGTAGTACACGAACCCGCTTCTCGGGACATGCCTATGGCTACACCTTC.

This chain joins TRBV14 and TRBJ1-2, with D perhaps matching TRBD1 (6 bases). Germline V gene data show CDR1 as SGHDN and CDR2 as FVKESK. The ends were cut back, 4 bases at V and 4 bases at J, with 13 bases in the middle. The CDR3 totals 14 residues. The CDR3 here is CASSPRGFLYGYTF. In nucleotides, the CDR3 is TGTGCCAGCAGCCCCAGGGGATTCCTCTATGGCTACACCTTC.

This chain links TRBV6-5 with TRBJ2-3, with 11 bases identical to TRBD2. V lost 5 bases, J lost 6 bases, and 7 bases stayed unmatched. Germline-derived CDR1 and CDR2 are MNHEY and SVGAGI. This CDR3 comprises 15 residues. CDR3 sequence: CASSLAGGGMDTQYF. CDR3 in DNA: TGTGCCAGCAGTCTAGCGGGGGGCGGGATGGATACGCAGTATTTT.

This sequence joins TRBV21-1 and TRBJ2-7; TRBD1, the table's D call, lacks a check against the DNA. TRBV21-1 is flagged as a pseudogene. This CDR3 spans 13 amino acids. The CDR3 sequence is CASSSGTGREQYF. In DNA form, the CDR3 reads TGTGCCAGCAGCAGCGGGACAGGCCGCGAGCAGTACTTC.

The rearrangement joins TRBV20-1 to TRBJ1-5; possible D gene TRBD1, 6 bases. Germline V gene lookup returns CDR1 DFQATT and CDR2 SNEGSKA (reference sequence). The CDR3 extends over 13 amino acids. V lost 3 bases and J lost 7, with 13 bases in between. The CDR3 reads CSASRDIEQPQHF. The CDR3 bases are TGCAGTGCTAGTCGGGACATTGAACAGCCCCAGCATTTT.

The chain links TRBV2 to TRBJ2-1; 8 bases align to TRBD1. This CDR3 region has 15 residues. The V gene end was trimmed by 6 bases and the J gene end by 3 bases; junction bases not matched to a gene: 7. Per the germline V gene, CDR1 is SNHLY and CDR2 is FYNNEI. The CDR3 protein is CASRRGQGFYNEQFF. Here the CDR3 DNA reads TGTGCCAGCAGGAGAGGACAGGGATTCTACAATGAGCAGTTCTTC.

CDR3 protein: CASSSLLRTGELFF. In DNA form, the CDR3 reads TGTGCCAGCAGCTCCCTCCTAAGAACCGGGGAGCTGTTTTTT. The chain has TRBV3-1 (or the pseudogene TRBV3-2) and TRBJ2-2; D ambiguous. The V and J ends lost 5 bases and 5 bases respectively, with 12 bases between them. CDR3 length equals 14 residues. Germline V gene data show CDR1 as LGHDT and CDR2 as YNNKEL (reference sequence).

V and J are TRBV6-5 and TRBJ2-1; tentative D call: TRBD1 (6 bases). Per germline, CDR1 MNHEY and CDR2 SVGAGI. The V end lost 6 bases, the J end lost 6 bases, and 18 bases lay between the germline ends. The CDR3 runs 15 residues. CDR3 coding DNA: TGTGCCAGCAGAAGAGGGGTTGGGACATTCAATGAGCAGTTCTTC. Its translation: CASRRGVGTFNEQFF.

The chain joins TRBV19 to TRBJ2-3; D is possibly TRBD2 (7 bases). This CDR3 has 15 residues. The germline V and J ends were trimmed by 6 bases and 6 bases, with 19 bases remaining between them. Germline CDR1 reads LNHDA; CDR2 reads SQIVND (reference sequence). CDR3 sequence reads: CASRRGGLGTDTQYF. CDR3 DNA sequence: TGTGCCAGTAGAAGGGGGGGACTGGGGACGGATACGCAGTATTTT. Full variable domain (remainder filled in from reference TRBV19 and TRBJ2-3): DGGITQSPKYLFRKEGQNVTLSCEQNLNHDAMYWYRQDPGQGLRLIYYSQIVNDFQKGDIAEGYSVSREKKESFPLTVTSAQKNPTAFYLCASRRGGLGTDTQYFGPGTRLTVL.

This rearrangement joins TRBV9 to TRBJ2-3; TRBD2 might be the D (6 bases). Trimming cost V 3 bases and J 5 bases, with 25 bases left between them. Germline CDR1 SGDLS, CDR2 YYNGEE. The CDR3 loop spans 18 amino acids. CDR3 nucleotide sequence: TGTGCCAGCAGCGAAGACGGGGTACGGCGGGATCGGGGAGATACGCAGTATTTT. Protein product: CASSEDGVRRDRGDTQYF.

CDR3 protein: CASSYPGYYGYTF. The CDR3 bases are TGTGCCAGCAGCTATCCGGGATACTATGGCTACACCTTC. The chain couples TRBV12-3 or TRBV12-4 to TRBJ1-2; D gene unclear. The CDR3 loop spans 13 amino acids. V lost 6 bases and J 3 bases, leaving 11 bases between the germline ends.